Sequencing of this TCR beta chain was carried out in a study of shared clonotypes between healthy human individuals. Study results and limitations: Only a few donors were included, so the genetic and exposure-history diversity represented was limited. Estimated clonotype richness was generally higher in naive than memory subsets.

Sorted-subset replicate PCRs used around 200 ng of genomic DNA. This amount corresponded to some 30,000 T cell genomes. In the original processing: With immunoSEQ giving junction-only sequences and no quality scores, filtering differed. This table comes from immunoSEQ multiplex PCR, and its TCRdb copy is limited to in-frame clones, with some not included. That table supplies the V and J calls and clone size; D and trimming were determined from the DNA. The table lists hundreds of thousands of clones, 74% of them singletons. Note on this clone: The target antigen is unknown. The same CDR3 also results from other DNA sequences found in this sample.

The length of the CDR3 is 14 residues. Losses at the gene ends were 5 bases for V and 3 bases for J; bases not matched to a gene: 7. From germline, CDR1 is SEHNR and CDR2 FQNEAQ (reference sequence). This sequence was found in a woman in her twenties or thirties in good health. The V and J genes are TRBV7-9 and TRBJ2-7; 7 positions match TRBD1. The sequenced material came from memory CD4+ T cells sorted from blood. Sample subset: CD45RA-negative fraction. The CDR3 loop reads CASSPQRDSYEQYF. The DNA of the CDR3 is TGTGCCAGCAGCCCCCAGAGGGACAGCTACGAGCAGTACTTC.